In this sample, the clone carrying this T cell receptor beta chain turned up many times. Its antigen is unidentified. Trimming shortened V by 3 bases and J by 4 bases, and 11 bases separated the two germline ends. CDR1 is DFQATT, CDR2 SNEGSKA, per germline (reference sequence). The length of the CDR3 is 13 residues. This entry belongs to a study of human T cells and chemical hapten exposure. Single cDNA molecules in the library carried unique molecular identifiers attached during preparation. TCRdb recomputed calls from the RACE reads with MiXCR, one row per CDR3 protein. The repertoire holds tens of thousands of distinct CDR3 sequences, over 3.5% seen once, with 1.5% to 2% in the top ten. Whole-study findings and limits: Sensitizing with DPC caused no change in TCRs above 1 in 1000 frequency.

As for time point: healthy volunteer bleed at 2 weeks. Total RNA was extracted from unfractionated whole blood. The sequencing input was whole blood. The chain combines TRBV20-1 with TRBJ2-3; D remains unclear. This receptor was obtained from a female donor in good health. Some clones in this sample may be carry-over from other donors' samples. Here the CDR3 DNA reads TGCAGTGCTAGGGAGACCATCCCAGATACGCAGTATTTT. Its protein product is CSARETIPDTQYF.